The rows below give T cell receptor beta chains drawn from one sample of a study of CD8+CD57+ T cells in acquired aplastic anemia. Each CDR3 protein is one row after TCRdb ran MiXCR on the reads. The data hold a few hundred thousand distinct CDR3 sequences, with 56% observed a single time. Material: sorted CD4+, CD8+, or CD8+CD57+ T cells (not recorded which) from PBMCs. The receptors were sampled from a human donor with aplastic anemia. Each CDR3 is given without its conserved first and last residue. Clone sizes are given selectively: once, few, many, or a class where the clone is expanded.

cdr3_aa | v_call | clone_size | cdr3_length | j_call
ASSVAAGELF | TRBV9 | NA | 10 | TRBJ2-2
AGSPRTGLGYEQY | TRBV7-9 | NA | 13 | TRBJ2-7
SVVIQDYGEAF | TRBV29-1 | NA | 11 | TRBJ1-1
ASSLLGGPSLGNEQF | TRBV7-3 | many | 15 | TRBJ2-1
ASSLGIRELF | TRBV7-2 | NA | 10 | TRBJ2-2
ASNVGPQVTEAL | TRBV5-4 | NA | 12 | TRBJ1-1
ASSFFASSDNSNQPQH | TRBV7-9 | many | 16 | TRBJ1-5
ASSFANRGT | TRBV11-3 | many | 9 | TRBJ1-2
SARGRNAIY | TRBV20-1 | NA | 9 | TRBJ1-3
ASSEGLAGAFGQY | TRBV2 | many | 13 | TRBJ2-7
ASSLTAGRGEQF | TRBV7-7 | NA | 12 | TRBJ2-1
SAMRASGISYEQY | TRBV20-1 | NA | 13 | TRBJ2-7
ASSQEYEKLF | TRBV3-1 | many | 10 | TRBJ1-4
ASSLSRAAYGYT | TRBV11-2 | many | 12 | TRBJ1-2
ASSSTGATAEQY | TRBV7-6 | few | 12 | TRBJ2-7
ATSERPAY | TRBV24-1 | NA | 8 | TRBJ2-7
ASSDSENRDTQY | TRBV2 | once | 12 | TRBJ2-3
ASSPRDRTGEQY | TRBV7-9 | NA | 12 | TRBJ2-7
ASSMFVAGGQH | TRBV19 | NA | 11 | TRBJ1-5
SVVPGTVYEQY | TRBV29-1 | NA | 11 | TRBJ2-7
SAYRDGVPYSPLH | TRBV20-1 | few | 13 | TRBJ1-6
SAVLAGAGYEQY | TRBV20-1 | few | 12 | TRBJ2-7
ASSLSGQVGQPQH | TRBV7-8 | NA | 13 | TRBJ1-5
ASSFPTGQGTDTQY | TRBV5-6 | NA | 14 | TRBJ2-3
ASSVASGMNTEAF | TRBV9 | NA | 13 | TRBJ1-1
ATSDPGTGQEDEQF | TRBV25-1 | NA | 14 | TRBJ2-1
ASSIEGRQPQH | TRBV19 | NA | 11 | TRBJ1-5
ATATSGRADTQY | TRBV2 | NA | 12 | TRBJ2-3
ASSQFSGGKWYNEQF | TRBV5-1 | many | 15 | TRBJ2-1
ASDGPDSPLH | TRBV7-3 | few | 10 | TRBJ1-6
ASSLVLAHEQF | TRBV7-9 | NA | 11 | TRBJ2-1
ASSLAGRYGEKLF | TRBV27 | NA | 13 | TRBJ1-4
ASSQDLGPYNEQF | TRBV4-2 | many | 13 | TRBJ2-1
SARRGGDETQY | TRBV20-1 | NA | 11 | TRBJ2-5
ASSRGQSPNTIY | TRBV19 | many | 12 | TRBJ1-3
AIRSSGLAGAAYEQY | TRBV10-3 | many | 15 | TRBJ2-7
ASSFSRQGGELF | TRBV12-3/TRBV12-4 | many | 12 | TRBJ2-2
ASSHPGTSGREQF | TRBV3-1 | many | 13 | TRBJ2-1
ASRGTGNVVGYTIY | TRBV2 | NA | 14 | TRBJ1-3
ASGDSNSPLH | TRBV9 | NA | 10 | TRBJ1-6
SVGLTGPQETQY | TRBV29-1 | NA | 12 | TRBJ2-5
ASRRTTSGQY | TRBV6-6 | many | 10 | TRBJ2-3
ASSYGTIENIQY | TRBV6-6 | many | 12 | TRBJ2-4
SVEIWRGVRDTQY | TRBV29-1 | NA | 13 | TRBJ2-3